The 8 T cell receptor beta chains below were found in one sample sequenced in a study of technical replicates of blood from a handful of donors. Assay: immunoSEQ multiplex PCR; the TCRdb copy retains only in-frame clones and omits some. The top ten clones hold approximately 0.41% of a sample with around 80,000 clones, about nine tenths of them seen once. The sequencing sample was made of T cells isolated from PBMCs. Receptors were obtained from a human donor in good health.

The rearrangement uses TRBV7-9 and TRBJ2-5; D perhaps matches TRBD1 (5 bases). CDR3 length: 13 amino acids. CDR1 SEHNR and CDR2 FQNEAQ come from the germline V gene (reference sequence). The V and J ends lost 8 bases and 5 bases respectively, with 15 bases between them. CDR3 DNA sequence: TGTGCCAGCGTACCAGGGAAGCGTGAGACCCAGTACTTC. Its translation: CASVPGKRETQYF.

The CDR3 here is CASSPRQIDTEAFF. CDR3 nucleotide sequence: TGTGCCAGCAGCCCGCGACAGATCGACACTGAAGCTTTCTTT. The V call is TRBV7-9, the J call TRBJ1-1; D is perhaps TRBD1 (5 bases). Germline values: CDR1 SEHNR, CDR2 FQNEAQ (reference sequence). The CDR3 loop spans 14 amino acids. V dropped 5 bases and J dropped 3 bases, with 13 bases sitting between them.

The J gene is TRBJ1-4, the V gene TRBV29-1, with D possibly TRBD1 on 6 matching bases. Germline CDR1 and CDR2: SQVTM and ANQGSEA. This CDR3 has 15 amino acids. Trimming took 6 bases from V and 0 from J, leaving 14 bases between them. CDR3 in amino acids: CSVIRGRSTNEKLFF. The CDR3, as DNA: TGCAGCGTCATCAGGGGCCGCTCAACTAATGAAAAACTGTTTTTT.

This sequence joins TRBV4-3 and TRBJ2-5; possibly TRBD1 for D (6 bases). V was trimmed by 0 bases and J by 5 bases, leaving 19 bases between them. Germline V lookup: CDR1 LGHNA, CDR2 YSLEER. The CDR3 is 17 amino acids. The DNA of the CDR3 is TGCGCCAGCAGCCAAGAGGGGGCGAACAGCTTTAGCGAGACCCAGTACTTC. Residues: CASSQEGANSFSETQYF.

J is TRBJ2-3 and V is TRBV27; TRBD2 agrees at 8 bases. The CDR3 is made up of 16 amino acids. Looked up from germline, CDR1 is MNHEY and CDR2 is SMNVEV (reference sequence). The V segment lost 6 bases and the J segment 6 bases; nucleotides outside the gene matches: 14. CDR3 sequence reads: CASSPLAGLVLDTQYF. The CDR3 DNA follows: TGTGCCAGCAGCCCATTAGCGGGACTAGTCCTTGATACGCAGTATTTT.

This clone came up a few times. The chain recombines TRBV25-1 with TRBJ1-2; tentative D call: TRBD1 (5 bases). The CDR3 length is 13 residues. From germline, CDR1 is MGHDK and CDR2 SYGVNS. The V and J ends lost 1 base and 10 bases respectively, with 13 bases between them. The CDR3 DNA is TGTGCCAGCAGTGAATCACAGGAAAATGACTACACCTTC. Protein: CASSESQENDYTF.

The chain couples TRBV28 to TRBJ1-1; D gene unclear. There are 11 residues in the CDR3. Trimming left V 3 bases short and J 5 bases short, with 4 bases between. Per germline, CDR1 MDHEN and CDR2 SYDVKM. CDR3 DNA: TGTGCCAGCAGTTTCGTAACTGAAGCTTTCTTT. Protein: CASSFVTEAFF.

V and J are TRBV10-2 and TRBJ1-3; D uncertain. The V and J ends lost 4 bases and 0 bases respectively, with 10 bases between them. The CDR3 runs to 15 residues. The germline V gene encodes CDR1 WSHSY and CDR2 SAAADI. CDR3 loop: CASSASGSSGNTIYF. The CDR3 DNA reads as TGCGCCAGCAGTGCCTCGGGGAGCTCTGGAAACACCATATATTTT.